This T cell receptor (beta chain) was profiled in a study of sequential checkpoint blockade in melanoma. Across the study: About 90 pretreatment tumor DNA samples were TCRβ immunosequenced. Matched biopsies came pretreatment and at week 13 for approximately 22 patients.

J lost 0 bases, V lost 6 bases, and 6 bases had no gene match. Germline values: CDR1 ENHRY, CDR2 SYGVKD. This CDR3 region has 16 residues. Study-wide points: Response in arm A was associated with pretreatment TIL clonality.

For this clone: No antigen is known for it.

The treatment: randomized to nivolumab then ipilimumab (arm A) or the reverse (arm B). None of the patients previously received DNA-damaging chemotherapy. The repertoire was sequenced with immunoSEQ multiplex PCR; TCRdb's copy has only in-frame clones and lacks some. The sample contains 15,000 to 20,000 clones, 60% to 75% of which appear only once. This clonotype originated in a human donor with melanoma. The chain uses TRBV10-3 and TRBJ2-3; 10 positions agree with TRBD2. The sequenced sample was tumor tissue (inferred from file names), obtained from a patient given nivolumab and ipilimumab in sequence. CDR3 bases: TGTGCCATCAGCCTCGGGACTAGCGATAGCACAGATACGCAGTATTTT. The encoded protein is CAISLGTSDSTDTQYF.